This T cell receptor beta chain appears in the sequencing data of a study of T-cell reconstitution after alpha-beta-depleted transplantation in children. Study results and caveats: Alpha-beta T cells about two months after transplant reportedly derived from several hundred expanded graft clones.

About this clonotype: The antigen is unknown.

This CDR3 has 14 amino acids. V was shortened by 7 bases and J by 8 bases, with 20 bases between the two germline ends. Unique molecular identifiers were used to barcode this TCRbeta library. TCRdb itself ran the PCR reads through MiXCR, one entry per CDR3 protein. The sample has 250,000 to 400,000 distinct CDR3 sequences; around 25% are singletons. This material consisted of PBMCs, mostly from graft donor cells, taken 180 days after TCRalphabeta/CD19-depleted stem cell transplant. This TCR derives from a male patient younger than 18 who had a stem cell transplant for acute lymphoblastic leukemia, so the T cells may come from the graft donor. This rearrangement joins TRBV12-3 or TRBV12-4 to TRBJ1-2, with unresolved D. CDR3 protein: CASTSRRSLEGYTF. CDR3 nucleotides: TGTGCCAGCACCTCTAGACGGTCGTTAGAGGGCTACACCTTC.